These T cell receptor beta chains were read from a single sample in a study of graft-versus-host responses after intestinal transplantation. For these receptors, no antigen is known. Profiled with immunoSEQ multiplex PCR; TCRdb holds only in-frame clones, not every one. The table lists tens of thousands of clones, around 90% of them singletons. This material consisted of unstimulated CD8+ T cells sorted from spleen or lymph node cells, taken before intestinal transplant. The receptor source for this set is a human donor who received an intestinal transplant. CDR3s include the opening cysteine and the closing phenylalanine or tryptophan. The order of the fields is clone size, V gene, D gene, CDR3 length, J gene, CDR3 protein, CDR3 DNA. A D gene is named only where the DNA matches it firmly. Expanded clones are given a class, and other clones once, few, many or no size at all.

clone size: -; V gene: TRBV6-5; D gene: -; CDR3 length: 12; J gene: TRBJ1-1; CDR3 protein: CASGSGNTEAFF; CDR3 DNA: TGTGCCAGCGGCAGCGGGAACACTGAAGCTTTCTTT
clone size: -; V gene: TRBV12-5; D gene: -; CDR3 length: 13; J gene: TRBJ2-3; CDR3 protein: CASSVVPADTQYF; CDR3 DNA: TGTGCTAGTTCGGTGGTCCCGGCAGATACGCAGTATTTT
clone size: -; V gene: TRBV4-2; D gene: -; CDR3 length: 17; J gene: TRBJ1-5; CDR3 protein: CASSQEGRGGPMMAQHF; CDR3 DNA: TGTGCCAGCAGCCAAGAGGGGAGGGGGGGCCCCATGATGGCCCAGCATTTT
clone size: -; V gene: TRBV2; D gene: TRBD1; CDR3 length: 13; J gene: TRBJ2-7; CDR3 protein: CASRDRGRDEQYF; CDR3 DNA: TGTGCCAGCAGGGACAGGGGGCGGGACGAGCAGTACTTC
clone size: once; V gene: TRBV4-1; D gene: -; CDR3 length: 13; J gene: TRBJ2-7; CDR3 protein: CASSQSGGYEQYF; CDR3 DNA: TGCGCCAGCAGCCAATCAGGGGGGTACGAGCAGTACTTC
clone size: -; V gene: TRBV7-9; D gene: -; CDR3 length: 12; J gene: TRBJ1-1; CDR3 protein: CASSSGRDEAFF; CDR3 DNA: TGTGCCAGCAGCTCCGGGAGAGATGAAGCTTTCTTT
clone size: -; V gene: TRBV19; D gene: TRBD1; CDR3 length: 13; J gene: TRBJ2-7; CDR3 protein: CASSPGGSYEQYF; CDR3 DNA: TGTGCCAGTAGTCCAGGGGGCTCCTACGAGCAGTACTTC
clone size: -; V gene: TRBV27; D gene: -; CDR3 length: 13; J gene: TRBJ2-7; CDR3 protein: CASSFGALYEQYF; CDR3 DNA: TGTGCCAGCAGTTTTGGGGCACTCTACGAGCAGTACTTC
clone size: -; V gene: TRBV6-1; D gene: -; CDR3 length: 13; J gene: TRBJ2-7; CDR3 protein: CASSSDYAYEQYF; CDR3 DNA: TGTGCCAGCAGTTCAGACTACGCCTACGAGCAGTACTTC
clone size: -; V gene: TRBV6-5; D gene: -; CDR3 length: 13; J gene: TRBJ1-1; CDR3 protein: CASSYGGGTEAFF; CDR3 DNA: TGTGCCAGCAGTTACGGTGGGGGGACTGAAGCTTTCTTT
clone size: -; V gene: TRBV6-5; D gene: TRBD2; CDR3 length: 16; J gene: TRBJ2-5; CDR3 protein: CASSYAGFGGRETQYF; CDR3 DNA: TGTGCCAGCAGTTACGCCGGGTTCGGGGGGAGGGAGACCCAGTACTTC
clone size: -; V gene: TRBV28; D gene: TRBD1; CDR3 length: 14; J gene: TRBJ2-7; CDR3 protein: CASSHSGGGGEQYF; CDR3 DNA: TGTGCCAGCAGCCACTCAGGGGGTGGGGGCGAGCAGTACTTC
clone size: once; V gene: TRBV9; D gene: TRBD1; CDR3 length: 15; J gene: TRBJ1-1; CDR3 protein: CASSPQGAGNTEAFF; CDR3 DNA: TGTGCCAGCAGCCCACAGGGGGCGGGGAACACTGAAGCTTTCTTT
clone size: -; V gene: TRBV12-2; D gene: -; CDR3 length: 15; J gene: TRBJ1-6; CDR3 protein: CASRLAQGIRSPLHF; CDR3 DNA: TGTGCAAGTCGCTTAGCGCAGGGGATTCGATCACCCCTCCACTTT
clone size: once; V gene: TRBV5-6; D gene: -; CDR3 length: 12; J gene: TRBJ1-2; CDR3 protein: CASSPQNYGYTF; CDR3 DNA: TGTGCCAGCAGCCCACAGAACTATGGCTACACCTTC
clone size: -; V gene: TRBV11-2; D gene: -; CDR3 length: 15; J gene: TRBJ2-3; CDR3 protein: CASSLDGESTDTQYF; CDR3 DNA: TGTGCCAGCAGCTTAGATGGGGAGAGCACAGATACGCAGTATTTT
clone size: -; V gene: TRBV5-6; D gene: TRBD1; CDR3 length: 14; J gene: TRBJ1-5; CDR3 protein: CASSPGTGIQPQHF; CDR3 DNA: TGTGCCAGCAGTCCCGGGACAGGGATTCAGCCCCAGCATTTT
clone size: -; V gene: TRBV5-4; D gene: -; CDR3 length: 16; J gene: TRBJ1-2; CDR3 protein: CASSLGGPYFNYGYTF; CDR3 DNA: TGTGCCAGCAGCTTAGGAGGGCCCTACTTTAACTATGGCTACACCTTC
clone size: -; V gene: TRBV7-6; D gene: -; CDR3 length: 14; J gene: TRBJ1-1; CDR3 protein: CASSPGQRGTEAFF; CDR3 DNA: TGTGCCAGCAGCCCCGGACAGAGAGGGACTGAAGCTTTCTTT
clone size: -; V gene: TRBV27; D gene: TRBD1; CDR3 length: 15; J gene: TRBJ1-2; CDR3 protein: CASGRQGSYFYGYTF; CDR3 DNA: TGTGCCAGCGGCCGACAGGGCTCATACTTCTATGGCTACACCTTC
clone size: -; V gene: TRBV18; D gene: TRBD1; CDR3 length: 13; J gene: TRBJ1-2; CDR3 protein: CASSSGQGDGYTF; CDR3 DNA: TGTGCCAGCTCATCCGGACAGGGGGATGGCTACACCTTC
clone size: -; V gene: TRBV6-6; D gene: -; CDR3 length: 11; J gene: TRBJ2-1; CDR3 protein: CASSPGGEQFF; CDR3 DNA: TGTGCCAGCAGCCCCGGGGGTGAGCAGTTCTTC
clone size: -; V gene: TRBV11-1; D gene: TRBD2; CDR3 length: 17; J gene: TRBJ2-1; CDR3 protein: CASSLGGVGGGFDEQFF; CDR3 DNA: TGTGCCAGCAGCTTAGGCGGTGTCGGGGGGGGGTTTGATGAGCAGTTCTTC
clone size: -; V gene: TRBV5-8; D gene: -; CDR3 length: 15; J gene: TRBJ1-1; CDR3 protein: CASSFHPAGATEAFF; CDR3 DNA: TGTGCCAGCAGCTTCCACCCGGCAGGGGCCACTGAAGCTTTCTTT
clone size: -; V gene: TRBV6-1; D gene: TRBD1; CDR3 length: 14; J gene: TRBJ2-5; CDR3 protein: CASSEPTGPETQYF; CDR3 DNA: TGTGCCAGCAGTGAACCGACAGGGCCGGAGACCCAGTACTTC
clone size: -; V gene: TRBV9; D gene: -; CDR3 length: 16; J gene: TRBJ1-6; CDR3 protein: CASSPSGGAYNSPLHF; CDR3 DNA: TGTGCCAGCAGCCCCAGCGGGGGGGCCTATAATTCACCCCTCCACTTT
clone size: -; V gene: TRBV4-1; D gene: TRBD2; CDR3 length: 20; J gene: TRBJ2-2; CDR3 protein: CASSQVAPGLAGGPSGELFF; CDR3 DNA: TGCGCCAGCAGCCAAGTTGCGCCCGGACTAGCGGGGGGGCCCTCCGGGGAGCTGTTTTTT
clone size: -; V gene: TRBV29-1; D gene: TRBD1; CDR3 length: 15; J gene: TRBJ2-7; CDR3 protein: CSVEGEQGAPYEQYF; CDR3 DNA: TGCAGCGTTGAAGGGGAGCAGGGGGCCCCCTACGAGCAGTACTTC
clone size: few; V gene: TRBV4-1; D gene: -; CDR3 length: 14; J gene: TRBJ1-1; CDR3 protein: CASSQGTANTEAFF; CDR3 DNA: TGCGCCAGCAGCCAAGGGACAGCAAACACTGAAGCTTTCTTT
clone size: -; V gene: TRBV6-4; D gene: TRBD1; CDR3 length: 16; J gene: TRBJ1-6; CDR3 protein: CASSEGTGAYNSPLHF; CDR3 DNA: TGTGCCAGCAGCGAAGGGACAGGTGCCTATAATTCACCCCTCCACTTT
clone size: -; V gene: TRBV10-1; D gene: -; CDR3 length: 14; J gene: TRBJ2-2; CDR3 protein: CASSDRENTGELFF; CDR3 DNA: TGCGCCAGCAGTGACAGGGAAAACACCGGGGAGCTGTTTTTT
clone size: -; V gene: TRBV19; D gene: -; CDR3 length: 14; J gene: TRBJ1-5; CDR3 protein: CASSIDLWAQPQHF; CDR3 DNA: TGTGCCAGTAGTATAGATCTATGGGCTCAGCCCCAGCATTTT
clone size: -; V gene: TRBV9; D gene: TRBD1; CDR3 length: 17; J gene: TRBJ2-7; CDR3 protein: CASSVEEWGTGTAEQYF; CDR3 DNA: TGTGCCAGCAGCGTAGAGGAGTGGGGGACAGGGACCGCGGAGCAGTACTTC
clone size: -; V gene: TRBV29-1; D gene: -; CDR3 length: 13; J gene: TRBJ1-1; CDR3 protein: CSVGMTDNTEAFF; CDR3 DNA: TGCAGCGTTGGTATGACAGATAACACTGAAGCTTTCTTT
clone size: -; V gene: TRBV7-2; D gene: -; CDR3 length: 15; J gene: TRBJ2-7; CDR3 protein: CASSLFLGLPYEQYF; CDR3 DNA: TGTGCCAGCAGCTTATTTTTGGGACTCCCCTACGAGCAGTACTTC
clone size: -; V gene: TRBV7-3; D gene: -; CDR3 length: 13; J gene: TRBJ2-3; CDR3 protein: CASADWQLDTQYF; CDR3 DNA: TGTGCCAGCGCGGACTGGCAGTTGGATACGCAGTATTTT
clone size: -; V gene: TRBV4-1; D gene: TRBD1; CDR3 length: 15; J gene: TRBJ2-3; CDR3 protein: CASSQEDRSADTQYF; CDR3 DNA: TGCGCCAGCAGCCAAGAGGACAGGTCCGCCGATACGCAGTATTTT
clone size: few; V gene: TRBV6-5; D gene: -; CDR3 length: 16; J gene: TRBJ1-6; CDR3 protein: CASSYLHRAFGSPLHF; CDR3 DNA: TGTGCCAGCAGTTACCTACACAGGGCCTTTGGTTCACCCCTCCACTTT
clone size: once; V gene: TRBV6-5; D gene: TRBD1; CDR3 length: 14; J gene: TRBJ1-1; CDR3 protein: CASSRGQGTTEAFF; CDR3 DNA: TGTGCCAGCAGTCGGGGACAGGGGACTACCGAAGCTTTCTTT
clone size: -; V gene: TRBV5-1; D gene: TRBD1; CDR3 length: 14; J gene: TRBJ2-7; CDR3 protein: CASSPGQGRDEQYF; CDR3 DNA: TGCGCCAGCAGCCCCGGACAGGGGCGAGACGAGCAGTACTTC
clone size: -; V gene: TRBV7-9; D gene: TRBD2; CDR3 length: 14; J gene: TRBJ2-1; CDR3 protein: CASSLGGGDSEQFF; CDR3 DNA: TGTGCCAGCAGCTTAGGCGGGGGGGATTCGGAGCAGTTCTTC
clone size: -; V gene: TRBV11-2; D gene: TRBD1; CDR3 length: 12; J gene: TRBJ2-7; CDR3 protein: CASSLGQGEQYF; CDR3 DNA: TGTGCCAGCAGCTTAGGACAGGGTGAGCAGTACTTC
clone size: -; V gene: TRBV6-1; D gene: -; CDR3 length: 15; J gene: TRBJ1-5; CDR3 protein: CASSETQRGNQPQHF; CDR3 DNA: TGTGCCAGCAGTGAAACACAGAGGGGCAATCAGCCCCAGCATTTT
clone size: -; V gene: TRBV11-3; D gene: -; CDR3 length: 16; J gene: TRBJ2-1; CDR3 protein: CASSLDTASVMGEQFF; CDR3 DNA: TGTGCCAGCAGCTTAGATACGGCTAGCGTTATGGGTGAGCAGTTCTTC
clone size: -; V gene: TRBV11-1; D gene: TRBD2; CDR3 length: 15; J gene: TRBJ2-1; CDR3 protein: CASSLGTSWYNEQFF; CDR3 DNA: TGTGCCAGCAGCTTAGGGACTAGCTGGTACAATGAGCAGTTCTTC
clone size: -; V gene: TRBV7-3; D gene: TRBD2; CDR3 length: 14; J gene: TRBJ2-7; CDR3 protein: CASSLNGGENEQYF; CDR3 DNA: TGTGCCAGCAGCTTAAATGGGGGGGAAAACGAGCAGTACTTC
clone size: once; V gene: TRBV13; D gene: TRBD1; CDR3 length: 16; J gene: TRBJ1-2; CDR3 protein: CASSINTGGQYYGYTF; CDR3 DNA: TGTGCCAGCAGCATAAATACAGGGGGTCAATACTATGGCTACACCTTC
clone size: -; V gene: TRBV19; D gene: TRBD2; CDR3 length: 13; J gene: TRBJ2-2; CDR3 protein: CASTYGGTGELFF; CDR3 DNA: TGTGCCAGTACCTACGGGGGGACCGGGGAGCTGTTTTTT
clone size: -; V gene: TRBV27; D gene: -; CDR3 length: 16; J gene: TRBJ1-4; CDR3 protein: CASSLGPWLANEKLFF; CDR3 DNA: TGTGCCAGCAGTTTAGGCCCCTGGCTTGCTAATGAAAAACTGTTTTTT
clone size: -; V gene: TRBV2; D gene: TRBD2; CDR3 length: 16; J gene: TRBJ2-1; CDR3 protein: CASSGTSRAAGDEQFF; CDR3 DNA: TGTGCCAGCAGTGGGACTAGCCGGGCGGCCGGGGATGAGCAGTTCTTC
clone size: -; V gene: TRBV6-1; D gene: TRBD1; CDR3 length: 15; J gene: TRBJ2-4; CDR3 protein: CASSPRPGGLYIQYF; CDR3 DNA: TGTGCCAGCAGCCCAAGGCCAGGGGGCCTATACATTCAGTACTTC
clone size: few; V gene: TRBV13; D gene: -; CDR3 length: 15; J gene: TRBJ1-1; CDR3 protein: CASSLARTRDTEAFF; CDR3 DNA: TGTGCCAGCAGCTTAGCCCGAACGAGGGACACTGAAGCTTTCTTT